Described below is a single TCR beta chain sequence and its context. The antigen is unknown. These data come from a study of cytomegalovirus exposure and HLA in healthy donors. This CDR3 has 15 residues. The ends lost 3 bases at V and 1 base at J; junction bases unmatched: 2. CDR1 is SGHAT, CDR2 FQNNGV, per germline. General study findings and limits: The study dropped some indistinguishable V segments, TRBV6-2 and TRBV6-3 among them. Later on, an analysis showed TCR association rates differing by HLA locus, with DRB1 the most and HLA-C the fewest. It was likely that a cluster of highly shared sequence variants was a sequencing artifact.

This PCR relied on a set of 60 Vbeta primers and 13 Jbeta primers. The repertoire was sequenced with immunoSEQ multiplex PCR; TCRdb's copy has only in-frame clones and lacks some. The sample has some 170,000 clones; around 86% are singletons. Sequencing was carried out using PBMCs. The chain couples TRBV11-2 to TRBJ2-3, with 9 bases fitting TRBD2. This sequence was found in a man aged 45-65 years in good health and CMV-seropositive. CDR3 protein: CASSLTSGGTDTQYF. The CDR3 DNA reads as TGTGCCAGCAGCTTGACTAGCGGCGGCACAGATACGCAGTATTTT.